This TCR beta chain derives from a study of Ad26.COV2.S vaccination and SARS-CoV-2 variants. Study context: Intramuscularly, Ad26.COV2.S was given either once or twice, 56 days apart.

Produced via immunoSEQ multiplex PCR; TCRdb's table is partial and in-frame only. The sample lists fewer than 400,000 clones; around 89% were seen once. Trimming took off 6 bases at V and 2 bases at J, with 20 bases between the two ends. The CDR3 consists of 16 residues. Germline CDR1 is SGHRS and CDR2 is YFSETQ. The treatment here: some 20 received Ad26.COV2.S at low or high dose, single or two shots; 5 received placebo; per-sample allocation not given. At day 63 after the first vaccine or placebo injection, samples were drawn. In this sample, this clone turned up once. Antigen unknown. Broader study findings: Researchers reported similar non-spike TCR breadth in vaccine and placebo recipients. Vaccinees reportedly had broad spike-specific CD8+ and CD4+ T cell responses.

The sequence derives from a person between 18 and 65 years old who received the Ad26.COV2.S COVID-19 vaccine or a placebo. The chain carries TRBV5-1 and TRBJ1-1; D remains unclear. The sample here was peripheral blood, taken in a trial of Ad26.COV2.S vaccine versus placebo. CDR3: CASTAALGNRNTEAFF. CDR3 sequence (DNA): TGCGCCAGCACCGCGGCCCTAGGGAACCGTAACACTGAAGCTTTCTTT.